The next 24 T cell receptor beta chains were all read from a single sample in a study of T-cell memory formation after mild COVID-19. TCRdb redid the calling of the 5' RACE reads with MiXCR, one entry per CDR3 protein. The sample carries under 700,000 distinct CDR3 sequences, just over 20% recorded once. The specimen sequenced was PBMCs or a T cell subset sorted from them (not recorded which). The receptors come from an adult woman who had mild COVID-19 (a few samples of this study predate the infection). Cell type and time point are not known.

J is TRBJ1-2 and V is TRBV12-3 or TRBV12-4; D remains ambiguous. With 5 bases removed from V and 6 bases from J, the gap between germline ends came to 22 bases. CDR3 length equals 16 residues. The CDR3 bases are TGTGCCAGCAGTAGGACCGACTTAAGGGCCCGTGATGGCTACACCTTC. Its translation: CASSRTDLRARDGYTF.

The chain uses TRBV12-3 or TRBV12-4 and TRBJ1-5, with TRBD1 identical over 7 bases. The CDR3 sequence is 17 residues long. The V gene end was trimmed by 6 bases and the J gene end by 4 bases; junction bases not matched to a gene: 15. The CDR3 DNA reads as TGTGCCAGCAGGCCCGCAGGGGGACAGTCGGAAAATCAGCCCCAGCATTTT. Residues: CASRPAGGQSENQPQHF.

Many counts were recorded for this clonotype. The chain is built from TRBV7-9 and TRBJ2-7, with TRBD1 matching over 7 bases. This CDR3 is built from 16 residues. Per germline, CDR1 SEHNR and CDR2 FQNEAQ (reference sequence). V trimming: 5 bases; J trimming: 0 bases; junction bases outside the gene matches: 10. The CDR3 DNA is TGTGCCAGCAGCCGACTACCGGGACAGAGCTCCTACGAGCAGTACTTC. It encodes CASSRLPGQSSYEQYF.

The CDR3 DNA reads TGCGCCAGCAGCCCCACTGGGACTGTGGAATACGAGCAGTACTTC. It encodes CASSPTGTVEYEQYF. The chain uses TRBV5-1 and TRBJ2-7; possibly TRBD2 for D (6 bases). The CDR3 has 15 amino acids. The V end was cut by 4 bases, the J end by 4 bases, with 18 bases between. From germline, CDR1 is SGHRS and CDR2 YFSETQ. The full variable domain, its missing parts supplied by reference TRBV5-1 and TRBJ2-7, is KAGVTQTPRYLIKTRGQQVTLSCSPISGHRSVSWYQQTPGQGLQFLFEYFSETQRNKGNFPGRFSGRQFSNSRSEMNVSTLELGDSALYLCASSPTGTVEYEQYFGPGTRLTVT.

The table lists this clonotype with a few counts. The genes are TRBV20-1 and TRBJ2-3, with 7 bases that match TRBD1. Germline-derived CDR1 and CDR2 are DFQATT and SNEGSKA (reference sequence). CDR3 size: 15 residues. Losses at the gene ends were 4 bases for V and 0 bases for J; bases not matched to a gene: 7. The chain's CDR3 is CSATKGAASTDTQYF. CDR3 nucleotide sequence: TGCAGTGCTACCAAGGGGGCCGCGAGCACAGATACGCAGTATTTT.

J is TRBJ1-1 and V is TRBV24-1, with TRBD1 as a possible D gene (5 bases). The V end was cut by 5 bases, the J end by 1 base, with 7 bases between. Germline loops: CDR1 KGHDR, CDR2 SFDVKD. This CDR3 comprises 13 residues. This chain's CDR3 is CATSAGPNTEAFF. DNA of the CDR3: TGTGCCACCAGTGCAGGGCCGAACACTGAAGCTTTCTTT.

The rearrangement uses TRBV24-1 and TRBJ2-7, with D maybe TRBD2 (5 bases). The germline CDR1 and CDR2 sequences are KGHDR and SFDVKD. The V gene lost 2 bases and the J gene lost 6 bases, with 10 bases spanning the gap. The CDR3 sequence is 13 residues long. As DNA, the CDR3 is TGTGCCACCAGTGATTCTGGACTCCCCGAGCAGTACTTC. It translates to CATSDSGLPEQYF.

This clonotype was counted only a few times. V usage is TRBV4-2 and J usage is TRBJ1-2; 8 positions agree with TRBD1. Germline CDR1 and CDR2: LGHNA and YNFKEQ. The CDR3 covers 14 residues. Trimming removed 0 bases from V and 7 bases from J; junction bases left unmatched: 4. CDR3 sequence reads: CASSQEPGGGGYTF. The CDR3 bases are TGTGCCAGCAGCCAAGAGCCAGGGGGCGGTGGCTACACCTTC.

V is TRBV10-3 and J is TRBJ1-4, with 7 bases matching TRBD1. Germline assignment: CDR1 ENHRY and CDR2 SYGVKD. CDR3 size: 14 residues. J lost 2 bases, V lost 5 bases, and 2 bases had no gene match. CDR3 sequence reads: CAISSTGTNEKLFF. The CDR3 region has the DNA TGTGCCATCAGTTCGACAGGGACTAATGAAAAACTGTTTTTT.

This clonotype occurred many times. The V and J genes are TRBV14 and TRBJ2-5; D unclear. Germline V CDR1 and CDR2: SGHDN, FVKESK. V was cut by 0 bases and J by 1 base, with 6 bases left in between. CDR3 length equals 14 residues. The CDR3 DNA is TGTGCCAGCAGCCAAGATGAAGGCCAAGAGACCCAGTACTTC. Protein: CASSQDEGQETQYF.

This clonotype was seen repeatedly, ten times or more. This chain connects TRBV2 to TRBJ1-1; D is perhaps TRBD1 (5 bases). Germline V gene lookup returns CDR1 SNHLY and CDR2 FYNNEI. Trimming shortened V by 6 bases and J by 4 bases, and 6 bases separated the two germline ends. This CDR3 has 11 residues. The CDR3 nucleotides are TGTGCCAGCAGGGGGCCCACTGAAGCTTTCTTT. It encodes CASRGPTEAFF.

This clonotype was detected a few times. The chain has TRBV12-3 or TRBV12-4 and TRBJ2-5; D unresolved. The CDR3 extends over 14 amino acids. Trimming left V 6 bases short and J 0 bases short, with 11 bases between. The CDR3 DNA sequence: TGTGCCAGCAGCCTCCAGGAGTACCAAGAGACCCAGTACTTC. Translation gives CASSLQEYQETQYF.

This CDR3 is CSARDPAALREQYF. In nucleotides, the CDR3 is TGCAGTGCTAGAGATCCGGCTGCATTGCGCGAGCAGTACTTC. V usage is TRBV20-1 and J usage is TRBJ2-7; no reliable D call. From germline, CDR1 is DFQATT and CDR2 SNEGSKA (reference sequence). This CDR3 spans 14 amino acids. V was cut by 0 bases and J by 6 bases, with 15 bases left in between.

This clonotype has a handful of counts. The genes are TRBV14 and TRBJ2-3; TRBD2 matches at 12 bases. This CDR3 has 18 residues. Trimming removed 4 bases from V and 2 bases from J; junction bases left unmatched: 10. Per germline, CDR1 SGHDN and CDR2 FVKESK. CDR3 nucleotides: TGTGCCAGCAGCCGCCGGACTAGCGGGATGGGTCTCACAGATACGCAGTATTTT. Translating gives CASSRRTSGMGLTDTQYF.

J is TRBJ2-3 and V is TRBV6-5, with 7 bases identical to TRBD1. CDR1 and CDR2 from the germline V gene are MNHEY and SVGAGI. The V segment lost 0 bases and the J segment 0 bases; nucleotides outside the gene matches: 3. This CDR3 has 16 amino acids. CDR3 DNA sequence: TGTGCCAGCAGTTACTCGCCGGGACAGAGCACAGATACGCAGTATTTT. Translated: CASSYSPGQSTDTQYF.

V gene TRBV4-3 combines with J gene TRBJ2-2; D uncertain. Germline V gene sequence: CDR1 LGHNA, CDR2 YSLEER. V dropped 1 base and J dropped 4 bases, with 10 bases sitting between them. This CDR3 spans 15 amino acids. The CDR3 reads CASSQGPSGTGELFF. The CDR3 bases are TGCGCCAGCAGCCAAGGGCCGTCGGGCACCGGGGAGCTGTTTTTT.

CDR3 residues: CASSSLLRGTEAFF. CDR3 DNA sequence: TGTGCCAGCAGTTCCCTACTGAGGGGGACTGAAGCTTTCTTT. V usage is TRBV12-3 or TRBV12-4 and J usage is TRBJ1-1, with D perhaps TRBD1 (6 bases). With 4 bases removed from V and 5 bases from J, the gap between germline ends came to 14 bases. The CDR3 consists of 14 residues.

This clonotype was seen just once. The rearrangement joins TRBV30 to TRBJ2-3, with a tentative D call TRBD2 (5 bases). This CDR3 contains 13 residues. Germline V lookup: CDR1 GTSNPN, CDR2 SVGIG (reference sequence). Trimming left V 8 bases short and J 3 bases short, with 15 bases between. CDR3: CARRGPLTDTQYF. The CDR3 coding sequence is TGTGCCCGCCGCGGGCCCTTGACAGATACGCAGTATTTT. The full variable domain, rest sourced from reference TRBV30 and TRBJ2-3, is SQTIHQWPATLVQPVGSPLSLECTVEGTSNPNLYWYRQAAGRGLQLLFYSVGIGQISSEVPQNLSASRPQDRQFILSSKKLLLSDSGFYLCARRGPLTDTQYFGPGTRLTVL.

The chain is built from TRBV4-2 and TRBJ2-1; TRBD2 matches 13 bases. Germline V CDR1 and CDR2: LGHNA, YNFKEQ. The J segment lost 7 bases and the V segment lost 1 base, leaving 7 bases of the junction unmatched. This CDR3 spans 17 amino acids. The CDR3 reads CASSQVSRTSGRNEQFF. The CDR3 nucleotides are TGTGCCAGCAGCCAAGTCTCGAGGACTAGCGGGAGAAATGAGCAGTTCTTC.

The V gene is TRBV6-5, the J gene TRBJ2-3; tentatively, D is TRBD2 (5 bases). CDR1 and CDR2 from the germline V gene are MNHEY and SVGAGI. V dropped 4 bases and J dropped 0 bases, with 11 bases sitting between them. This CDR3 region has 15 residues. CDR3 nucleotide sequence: TGTGCCAGCAGTTTAGAGGGCTCTAGCACAGATACGCAGTATTTT. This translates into CASSLEGSSTDTQYF.

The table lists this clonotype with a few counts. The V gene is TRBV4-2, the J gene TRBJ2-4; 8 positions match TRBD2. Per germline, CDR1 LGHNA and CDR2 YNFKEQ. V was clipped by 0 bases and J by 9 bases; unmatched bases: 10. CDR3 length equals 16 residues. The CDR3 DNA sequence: TGTGCCAGCAGCCAAGATTCGAGCGGGAGCGAGGGCATTCAGTACTTC. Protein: CASSQDSSGSEGIQYF.

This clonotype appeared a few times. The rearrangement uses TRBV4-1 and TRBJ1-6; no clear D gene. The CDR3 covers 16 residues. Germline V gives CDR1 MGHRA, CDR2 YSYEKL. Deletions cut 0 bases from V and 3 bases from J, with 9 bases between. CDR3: CASSQDGSDYNSPLHF. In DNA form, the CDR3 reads TGCGCCAGCAGCCAAGACGGCAGCGACTATAATTCACCCCTCCACTTT.

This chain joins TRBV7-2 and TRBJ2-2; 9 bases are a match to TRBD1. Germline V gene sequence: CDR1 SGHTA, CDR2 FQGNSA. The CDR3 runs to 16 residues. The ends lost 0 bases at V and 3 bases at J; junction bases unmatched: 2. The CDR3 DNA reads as TGTGCCAGCAGCTTAGCGACAGGGGGAGACACCGGGGAGCTGTTTTTT. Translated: CASSLATGGDTGELFF.

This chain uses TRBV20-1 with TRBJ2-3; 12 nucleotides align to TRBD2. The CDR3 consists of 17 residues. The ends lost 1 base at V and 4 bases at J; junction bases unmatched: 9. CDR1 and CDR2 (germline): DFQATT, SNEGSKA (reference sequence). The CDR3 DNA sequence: TGCAGTGCTAGAGGACCTCGACTAGCGGGAGCCCCAGATACGCAGTATTTT. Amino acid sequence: CSARGPRLAGAPDTQYF.